These 14 T cell receptor beta chains were sequenced from one sample in a study of CD8+ T cells in alopecia areata. Following extraction, RNA underwent reverse transcription to cDNA, which served as the sequencing template. Some clones are missing from TCRdb's copy, which holds only in-frame ones; the method was immunoSEQ multiplex PCR. The sample lists approximately 180,000 clones, about 55% occurring once. As for treatment: oral pan-JAK inhibitor, 5-10 mg twice daily. The sequences come from CD8+ T cells sorted from blood, collected at week 24, from a patient treated with tofacitinib. The receptors come from a human donor with alopecia areata.

This chain links TRBV19 with TRBJ1-6, with D perhaps matching TRBD1 (6 bases). CDR1 and CDR2 (germline): LNHDA, SQIVND (reference sequence). The CDR3 runs 13 residues. V gave up 8 bases and J gave up 6 bases, with 11 bases separating them. The CDR3 loop is CASLQGGNSPLHF. CDR3 in DNA: TGTGCCAGTCTACAGGGTGGTAATTCACCCCTCCACTTT.

The chain is built from TRBV27 and TRBJ2-7, with 11 positions matching TRBD1. CDR3 length: 15 residues. The germline gives CDR1 MNHEY, CDR2 SMNVEV (reference sequence). The trim removed 5 bases at V and 2 bases at J, leaving 5 bases unmatched. In nucleotides, the CDR3 is TGTGCCAGCAGTGCCGGGACAGGGGGACCCTACGAGCAGTACTTC. Its protein product is CASSAGTGGPYEQYF.

The CDR3: CASSYGNQPQHF. The CDR3 DNA reads as TGTGCCAGCAGCTATGGCAATCAGCCCCAGCATTTT. The chain couples TRBV5-6 to TRBJ1-5; D unclear. Trimming cost V 3 bases and J 2 bases, with 3 bases left between them. The CDR3 length is 12 residues. In germline, CDR1 is SGHDT, CDR2 YYEEEE.

The CDR3 reads CAWSVLLASGGSTDTQYF. The CDR3 coding sequence is TGTGCCTGGAGTGTACTTTTGGCTAGCGGGGGGAGCACAGATACGCAGTATTTT. The chain couples TRBV30 to TRBJ2-3, with 11 positions matching TRBD2. This CDR3 has 18 amino acids. Germline CDR1 GTSNPN, CDR2 SVGIG (reference sequence). The J segment lost 0 bases and the V segment lost 0 bases, leaving 8 bases of the junction unmatched.

The chain uses TRBV30 and TRBJ1-2; D may be TRBD1 (6 bases). The CDR3 has 12 amino acids. Germline loops: CDR1 GTSNPN, CDR2 SVGIG (reference sequence). V lost 6 bases and J lost 6, with 14 bases in between. CDR3 in amino acids: CACFGGMDGYTF. In nucleotides, the CDR3 is TGTGCCTGTTTCGGGGGCATGGATGGCTACACCTTC.

The chain links TRBV11-2 to TRBJ2-3, with D uncertain. The length of the CDR3 is 14 residues. From germline, CDR1 is SGHAT and CDR2 FQNNGV. Trimming removed 0 bases at V and 3 bases at J, with 7 bases between. CDR3 region: CASSLDPRTDTQYF. CDR3 sequence (DNA): TGTGCCAGCAGCTTAGATCCAAGAACAGATACGCAGTATTTT.

The chain combines TRBV7-2 with TRBJ1-2, with unresolved D. The V gene's germline CDR1 is SGHTA and CDR2 FQGNSA. Trimming removed 1 base at V and 2 bases at J, with 8 bases between. The CDR3 has 14 amino acids. The CDR3 DNA sequence: TGTGCCAGCAGCTTAGAAACCGGCAACTATGGCTACACCTTC. Protein product: CASSLETGNYGYTF.

This clone was counted between two and nine times. The gene calls are TRBV4-3 and TRBJ1-2; 9 bases match TRBD1. The CDR3 runs 13 residues. The germline gives CDR1 LGHNA, CDR2 YSLEER. After removal of 1 base from V and 6 bases from J, the junction contained 0 bases not matched to a gene. This CDR3 reads CASSQGTGDGYTF. The CDR3 DNA sequence: TGCGCCAGCAGCCAAGGGACAGGGGATGGCTACACCTTC.

Only a few counts were recorded for this clone. The rearrangement links TRBV6-6 to TRBJ2-7, with D possibly being TRBD1 or TRBD2 (5 bases each). Germline V gene sequence: CDR1 MNHNY, CDR2 SVGAGI (reference sequence). Trimming removed 2 bases at V and 5 bases at J, with 13 bases between. The CDR3 is 14 residues long. CDR3 bases: TGTGCCAGCAGTTACCAGGCAGGGAGCGACGAGCAGTACTTC. Protein: CASSYQAGSDEQYF.

As concerns this clone: The same CDR3 can be traced to other DNA sequences in this sample. V usage is TRBV4-3 and J usage is TRBJ1-5; weak D call: TRBD1 (5 bases). Germline V lookup: CDR1 LGHNA, CDR2 YSLEER. This CDR3 spans 15 amino acids. V lost 0 bases and J lost 3, with 9 bases in between. The DNA of the CDR3 is TGCGCCAGCAGCCAAGATGGGGGGGTCAATCAGCCCCAGCATTTT. Encoded protein: CASSQDGGVNQPQHF.

This clone appeared a few times. The V and J genes are TRBV27 and TRBJ2-3; perhaps TRBD2 as D (7 bases). Trimming pared 3 bases from V and 1 base from J, leaving 14 bases between. The germline V gene encodes CDR1 MNHEY and CDR2 SMNVEV (reference sequence). The length of the CDR3 is 16 residues. The CDR3 spells CASSLEGRGRTDTQYF. CDR3 in DNA: TGTGCCAGCAGTTTGGAAGGGCGGGGGCGCACAGATACGCAGTATTTT.

This clone was counted only a few times. The chain employs TRBV19 and TRBJ1-5, with D uncertain. V gave up 8 bases and J gave up 6 bases, with 11 bases separating them. CDR1 and CDR2 (germline): LNHDA, SQIVND (reference sequence). This CDR3 region has 12 residues. DNA of the CDR3: TGTGCCAGTGGGGTAGTGGGTCAGCCCCAGCATTTT. Amino acids: CASGVVGQPQHF. The full variable domain, in which reference TRBV19 and TRBJ1-5 provide the parts outside the CDR3, is DGGITQSPKYLFRKEGQNVTLSCEQNLNHDAMYWYRQDPGQGLRLIYYSQIVNDFQKGDIAEGYSVSREKKESFPLTVTSAQKNPTAFYLCASGVVGQPQHFGDGTRLSIL.

V and J are TRBV6-1 and TRBJ1-2; D is unclear. The CDR3 spans 12 residues. Germline CDR1 MNHNS, CDR2 SASEGT. Deletions cut 5 bases from V and 0 bases from J, with 4 bases between. DNA of the CDR3: TGTGCCAGCAGTCGAACTAACTATGGCTACACCTTC. It encodes CASSRTNYGYTF.

Only a few counts were recorded for this clone. This chain uses TRBV5-6 with TRBJ2-1; TRBD1 or TRBD2 may be the D gene (5 bases each). The germline V gene encodes CDR1 SGHDT and CDR2 YYEEEE. This CDR3 contains 16 residues. V lost 4 bases and J 6 bases, leaving 20 bases between the germline ends. The CDR3 loop is CASSSLLSGGVNEQFF. CDR3 nucleotide sequence: TGTGCCAGCAGCAGCCTTCTTAGTGGGGGTGTCAATGAGCAGTTCTTC.